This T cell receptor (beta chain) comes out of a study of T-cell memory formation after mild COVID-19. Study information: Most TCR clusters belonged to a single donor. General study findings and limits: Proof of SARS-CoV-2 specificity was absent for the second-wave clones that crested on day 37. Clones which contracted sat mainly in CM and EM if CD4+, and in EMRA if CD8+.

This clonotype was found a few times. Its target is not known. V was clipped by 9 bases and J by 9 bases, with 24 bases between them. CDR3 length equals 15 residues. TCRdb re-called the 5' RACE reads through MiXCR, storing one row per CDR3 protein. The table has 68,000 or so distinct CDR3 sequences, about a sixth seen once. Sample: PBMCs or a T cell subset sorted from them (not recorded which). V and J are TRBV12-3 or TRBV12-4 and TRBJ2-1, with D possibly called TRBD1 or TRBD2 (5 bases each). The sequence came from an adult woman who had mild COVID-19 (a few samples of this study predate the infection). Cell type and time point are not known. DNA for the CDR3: TGTGCCAGTCTACCACCAGGAGGAGTGGGGCTTGAGCAGTTCTTC. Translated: CASLPPGGVGLEQFF.